These 2 T cell receptor beta chains were all obtained from the same sample, sequenced in a study of blood T cell repertoires in COVID-19. TCRdb's table, derived via immunoSEQ multiplex PCR, lists solely in-frame clones and lacks some. The sample has roughly 110,000 clones, 80% to 90% seen once. The sequenced sample consisted of peripheral blood. Receptors were obtained from a human donor in a cohort sampled during active COVID-19.

The chain carries TRBV5-1 and TRBJ1-2; TRBD1 agrees at 9 bases. The germline CDR1 and CDR2 sequences are SGHRS and YFSETQ. The CDR3 loop spans 15 amino acids. With V trimmed by 4 bases and J by 7 bases, 11 bases remained unmatched. CDR3 in amino acids: CASSVTAGQGSGYTF. The CDR3 DNA reads as TGCGCCAGCAGCGTGACTGCGGGACAGGGAAGTGGCTACACCTTC.

The gene calls are TRBV30 and TRBJ2-7; 10 positions agree with TRBD1. The length of the CDR3 is 14 residues. Trimming removed 5 bases from V and 5 bases from J; junction bases left unmatched: 9. Germline CDR1 reads GTSNPN; CDR2 reads SVGIG (reference sequence). The CDR3 DNA reads as TGTGCCTGGGTGGCGGGGACAGGGGACCACGAGCAGTACTTC. Protein: CAWVAGTGDHEQYF.